Each of the 14 T cell receptor beta chains below was sequenced from the same sample in a study of shared clonotypes between healthy human individuals. The data were produced by immunoSEQ multiplex PCR, yet TCRdb's version contains in-frame clones alone and is incomplete. The sample holds some 2 million clones, less than 95% seen once. Naive CD8 cells comprised CD45RO-negative, CCR7-positively selected cells, excluding terminally differentiated effector memory CD45RA+ cells. Sequencing input: naive CD8+ T cells sorted from blood. Receptors originate from a young man in good health.

V is TRBV6-6 and J is TRBJ1-1; a weak D match, TRBD1 (6 bases). In germline, CDR1 is MNHNY, CDR2 SVGAGI (reference sequence). V was trimmed by 5 bases and J by 1 base, leaving 11 bases between them. The CDR3 extends over 14 amino acids. In nucleotides, the CDR3 is TGTGCCAGCAGTCTCTTAGGGGGGAACACTGAAGCTTTCTTT. It translates to CASSLLGGNTEAFF.

This clone was counted a single time. The CDR3 DNA reads TGTGCCAGTAGTATGGACAGGGATGGAAACTATGGCTACACCTTC. It yields the protein CASSMDRDGNYGYTF. The rearrangement uses TRBV19 and TRBJ1-2, with 8 bases identical to TRBD1. V shed 3 bases and J 2 bases; nucleotides not matched to a gene: 5. The CDR3 is 15 residues long. Germline-derived CDR1 and CDR2 are LNHDA and SQIVND (reference sequence).

The rearrangement links TRBV6-1 to TRBJ1-5; D may be TRBD1 (6 bases). The CDR3 is 14 amino acids. Germline values: CDR1 MNHNS, CDR2 SASEGT. Deletions cut 0 bases from V and 6 bases from J, with 9 bases between. CDR3 sequence: CASSEAQGFQPQHF. The CDR3 coding sequence is TGTGCCAGCAGTGAAGCTCAGGGGTTTCAGCCCCAGCATTTT.

J is TRBJ2-7 and V is TRBV27, with D uncertain. This CDR3 region has 13 residues. V dropped 0 bases and J dropped 5 bases, with 8 bases sitting between them. Germline V lookup: CDR1 MNHEY, CDR2 SMNVEV (reference sequence). The CDR3 is CASSLSSLNEQYF. CDR3 bases: TGTGCCAGCAGTTTATCAAGCCTCAACGAGCAGTACTTC.

The chain has TRBV27 and TRBJ2-5; 14 bases line up with TRBD2. This CDR3 has 17 amino acids. The V segment lost 8 bases and the J segment 1 base; nucleotides outside the gene matches: 9. Germline CDR1 is MNHEY and CDR2 is SMNVEV (reference sequence). The CDR3 spells CASGRIGTSGSQETQYF. The CDR3 coding sequence is TGTGCCAGCGGACGGATCGGGACTAGCGGGAGCCAAGAGACCCAGTACTTC.

Regarding this clone: Additional DNA sequences in this sample encode the identical CDR3. The chain uses TRBV5-1 and TRBJ1-1; D is uncertain. The CDR3 loop spans 13 amino acids. CDR1 SGHRS and CDR2 YFSETQ come from the germline V gene. Between the trimmed V and J ends, which lost 1 base and 5 bases, there was a span of 9 bases. For the CDR3, the DNA is TGCGCCAGCAGCTTGTCGGGGTTTACTGAAGCTTTCTTT. It specifies CASSLSGFTEAFF.

The rearrangement links TRBV29-1 to TRBJ1-2, with unresolved D. The V gene's germline CDR1 is SQVTM and CDR2 ANQGSEA. The CDR3 is made up of 13 amino acids. V lost 3 bases to trimming and J lost 0 bases, with 8 bases between them. DNA for the CDR3: TGCAGCGTTGAGCAGCTCGCTAACTATGGCTACACCTTC. Its protein is CSVEQLANYGYTF. Based on the CDR3 plus reference TRBV29-1 and TRBJ1-2, the full variable domain is SAVISQKPSRDICQRGTSLTIQCQVDSQVTMMFWYRQQPGQSLTLIATANQGSEATYESGFVIDKFPISRPNLTFSTLTVSNMSPEDSSIYLCSVEQLANYGYTFGSGTRLTVV.

This chain links TRBV7-2 with TRBJ2-3; 8 nucleotides align to TRBD2. Germline V gene sequence: CDR1 SGHTA, CDR2 FQGNSA. Unmatched junction bases numbered 9, after V lost 1 base and J lost 3 bases. The CDR3 runs 17 residues. CDR3 DNA sequence: TGTGCCAGCAGCTTAGACCATCCGGGACTAGTTACAGATACGCAGTATTTT. This translates into CASSLDHPGLVTDTQYF.

The chain recombines TRBV6-1 with TRBJ2-2, with D uncertain. The CDR3 is made up of 17 amino acids. Trimming cost V 1 base and J 6 bases, with 18 bases left between them. Germline assignment: CDR1 MNHNS and CDR2 SASEGT. The CDR3 sequence: CASSEDFGLVYSGELFF. The CDR3 DNA follows: TGTGCCAGCAGTGAAGATTTCGGGCTAGTATACTCCGGGGAGCTGTTTTTT.

J is TRBJ1-1 and V is TRBV6-1; D remains unclear. In germline, CDR1 is MNHNS, CDR2 SASEGT. The V gene lost 6 bases and the J gene lost 1 base, with 9 bases spanning the gap. This CDR3 region has 13 residues. CDR3 nucleotides: TGTGCCAGCAGAAAAGGGCGGAACACTGAAGCTTTCTTT. Its protein is CASRKGRNTEAFF.

This clone was seen just once. The rearrangement uses TRBV6-5 and TRBJ2-3, with unresolved D. V lost 4 bases, J lost 6 bases, and 17 bases lay in between. Germline CDR1 reads MNHEY; CDR2 reads SVGAGI. The CDR3 totals 15 residues. CDR3 DNA sequence: TGTGCCAGCAGTTCTCCTAGTCCGGGCCACGATACGCAGTATTTT. It is translated as CASSSPSPGHDTQYF.

This chain uses TRBV5-1 with TRBJ1-1, with a weak D call TRBD1 (6 bases). Germline loops: CDR1 SGHRS, CDR2 YFSETQ. This CDR3 comprises 14 residues. Between the trimmed V and J ends, which lost 4 bases and 1 base, there was a span of 11 bases. This CDR3 is CASSPGGGNTEAFF. CDR3 in DNA: TGCGCCAGCAGCCCGGGAGGGGGGAACACTGAAGCTTTCTTT.

For this clone: Additional DNA sequences in this sample encode the identical CDR3. The genes are TRBV7-9 and TRBJ2-7; D is perhaps TRBD2 (5 bases). V gave up 3 bases and J gave up 4 bases, with 7 bases separating them. The germline V gene encodes CDR1 SEHNR and CDR2 FQNEAQ (reference sequence). The CDR3 covers 12 residues. In DNA form, the CDR3 reads TGTGCCAGCAGCTTCGAGGGATACGAGCAGTACTTC. Translation: CASSFEGYEQYF.

This clone was seen only once. The chain is built from TRBV5-4 and TRBJ2-2; TRBD2 matches at 8 bases. CDR3 length: 16 residues. Per germline, CDR1 SGHNT and CDR2 YYREEE (reference sequence). The V and J ends lost 6 bases and 5 bases, in that order; junction bases with no gene match: 12. This CDR3 is CASTSGGAERTGELFF. The DNA for the CDR3 is TGTGCCAGCACCTCGGGAGGGGCTGAGAGAACCGGGGAGCTGTTTTTT. The entire variable domain, with the rest obtained from reference TRBV5-4 and TRBJ2-2, is as follows: ETGVTQSPTHLIKTRGQQVTLRCSSQSGHNTVSWYQQALGQGPQFIFQYYREEENGRGNFPPRFSGLQFPNYSSELNVNALELDDSALYLCASTSGGAERTGELFFGEGSRLTVL.